A single sample is the source of the 4 T cell receptor beta chains below, sequenced in a study of T cells after yellow fever vaccination. TCRdb re-called the 5' RACE reads through MiXCR, storing one row per CDR3 protein. The sample contains under 95,000 distinct CDR3 sequences, under 9.5% of which appear only once. The sample consisted of CD8+ T cells sorted from PBMCs, taken 10 to 11 days after the first yellow fever vaccination. These receptors originate from a man between 18 and 29 years old who received the YFV17D yellow fever vaccine.

In its sample, this clonotype was seen many times. The CDR3 reads CASSRLAGSTDTQYF. CDR3 nucleotides: TGTGCCAGCAGTCGCCTAGCGGGGAGCACAGATACGCAGTATTTT. The rearrangement uses TRBV6-1 and TRBJ2-3; 9 nucleotides match TRBD2. This CDR3 has 15 amino acids. Looked up from germline, CDR1 is MNHNS and CDR2 is SASEGT. The V and J ends lost 5 bases and 0 bases, in that order; junction bases with no gene match: 3.

In its sample, this clonotype was seen many times. The V gene is TRBV29-1, the J gene TRBJ1-2, with D uncertain. The CDR3 loop spans 14 amino acids. V dropped 3 bases and J dropped 4 bases, with 15 bases sitting between them. Per germline, CDR1 SQVTM and CDR2 ANQGSEA. In DNA, the CDR3 is TGCAGCGTTGATCTCAGTCAGACCACCTATGGCTACACCTTC. It encodes CSVDLSQTTYGYTF.

This clonotype was recorded at least ten times. CDR3 DNA: TGTGCCAGCAGCTACCCGAACACTGAAGCTTTCTTT. Protein sequence: CASSYPNTEAFF. The V gene is TRBV7-9, the J gene TRBJ1-1; D is undetermined. V was pared by 4 bases and J by 1 base, with 4 bases between. Germline lookup yields CDR1 SEHNR and CDR2 FQNEAQ (reference sequence). The CDR3 is made up of 12 amino acids.

Points on this clonotype: A much larger clone differs by one base, so this may be a read error. The chain recombines TRBV11-1 with TRBJ2-2; either TRBD1 or TRBD2 may supply D (5 bases each). The germline CDR1 and CDR2 sequences are SGHAT and FQDESV (reference sequence). The CDR3 consists of 18 residues. The CDR3 DNA follows: TGTGCCATCAGCTATTCGGGACGACTTACAAAGAACACCGGGGAGCTGTTTTTT. Encoded protein: CAISYSGRLTKNTGELFF.